These T cell receptor beta chains were read from a single sample in a study of memory CD4+ T cells and cytomegalovirus serostatus. Clones were sequenced by immunoSEQ multiplex PCR, and TCRdb holds only the in-frame ones, with some missing. The data show about 61,000 clones, approximately 78% seen once. Sequenced input: memory CD4+ T cells from blood. The receptors were gathered from an adult in good health and CMV-seronegative. Each CDR3 is given with its conserved first and last residue. D genes are given only for firm matches. Only some rows state a clone size, as once, few, many or a class for expanded clones.

size: -
V: TRBV19
J: TRBJ2-2
D: -
CDR3: CASSNQGGNTGELFF
DNA: TGTGCCAGTAGTAATCAAGGGGGGAACACCGGGGAGCTGTTTTTT

size: -
V: TRBV2
J: TRBJ2-7
D: -
CDR3: CASSVTEQYF
DNA: TGTGCCAGCAGTGTAACCGAGCAGTACTTC

size: -
V: TRBV6-1
J: TRBJ1-5
D: -
CDR3: CASNRDTGNQPQHF
DNA: TGTGCCAGCAATCGAGACACAGGCAATCAGCCCCAGCATTTT

size: -
V: TRBV7-6
J: TRBJ2-5
D: -
CDR3: CASSLVSGQETQYF
DNA: TGTGCCAGCAGCTTAGTTAGCGGACAAGAGACCCAGTACTTC

size: -
V: TRBV6-5
J: TRBJ1-5
D: TRBD1
CDR3: CASRIRQGSNQPQHF
DNA: TGTGCCAGCAGGATCAGACAGGGTAGCAATCAGCCCCAGCATTTT

size: once
V: TRBV4-2
J: TRBJ2-5
D: TRBD2
CDR3: CASSKGSGLAEETQYF
DNA: TGTGCCAGCAGCAAGGGATCCGGACTAGCGGAAGAGACCCAGTACTTC

size: -
V: TRBV11-2
J: TRBJ2-7
D: -
CDR3: CASRAKPFGTYEQYF
DNA: TGTGCCAGCCGAGCGAAACCATTTGGAACCTACGAGCAGTACTTC

size: -
V: TRBV7-6
J: TRBJ2-7
D: -
CDR3: CASSYKPRGVGTYEQYF
DNA: TGTGCCAGCAGCTATAAACCGAGGGGGGTCGGAACCTACGAGCAGTACTTC

size: -
V: TRBV9
J: TRBJ1-3
D: -
CDR3: CASSPRPRETGNTIYF
DNA: TGTGCCAGCAGCCCCCGCCCCAGGGAAACTGGAAACACCATATATTTT

size: -
V: TRBV4-1
J: TRBJ2-3
D: TRBD2
CDR3: CASSQEAGGLSTDTQYF
DNA: TGCGCCAGCAGCCAAGAAGCGGGGGGGCTTAGCACAGATACGCAGTATTTT

size: few
V: TRBV2
J: TRBJ2-7
D: -
CDR3: CASRPRDTSYEQYF
DNA: TGTGCCAGCAGACCCCGGGACACCTCCTACGAGCAGTACTTC

size: once
V: TRBV11-2
J: TRBJ1-3
D: -
CDR3: CASSRAGVNTIYF
DNA: TGTGCCAGCAGCCGCGCGGGTGTAAACACCATATATTTT

size: -
V: TRBV5-6
J: TRBJ1-3
D: -
CDR3: CASSLRVSGAGNTIYF
DNA: TGTGCCAGCAGCTTGAGGGTCTCGGGGGCTGGAAACACCATATATTTT

size: -
V: TRBV5-6
J: TRBJ1-1
D: TRBD1
CDR3: CASSWTGYGTEAFF
DNA: TGTGCCAGCAGCTGGACAGGGTATGGGACTGAAGCTTTCTTT

size: once
V: TRBV7-8
J: TRBJ1-3
D: TRBD1
CDR3: CASSLNVGTVGNTIYF
DNA: TGTGCCAGCAGCTTAAACGTCGGGACAGTCGGAAACACCATATATTTT

size: -
V: TRBV6-1
J: TRBJ1-2
D: TRBD1
CDR3: CAIREQGAVGYGYTF
DNA: TGTGCCATCAGGGAGCAGGGGGCTGTAGGCTATGGCTACACCTTC

size: -
V: TRBV9
J: TRBJ2-7
D: TRBD1
CDR3: CASSVEGGRSYEQYF
DNA: TGTGCCAGCAGCGTAGAAGGGGGCCGGTCCTACGAGCAGTACTTC

size: -
V: TRBV10-1
J: TRBJ2-3
D: TRBD2
CDR3: CASSERGEKLLAGNTDTQYF
DNA: TGCGCCAGCAGTGAGCGGGGGGAAAAACTACTAGCGGGAAACACAGATACGCAGTATTTT

size: -
V: TRBV29-1
J: TRBJ2-7
D: TRBD2
CDR3: CSGLAGMEPYEQYF
DNA: TGCAGCGGGCTAGCGGGAATGGAACCCTACGAGCAGTACTTC

size: -
V: TRBV28
J: TRBJ2-1
D: -
CDR3: CASSLLGRVVNEQFF
DNA: TGTGCCAGCAGTTTATTGGGCAGGGTTGTCAATGAGCAGTTCTTC

size: -
V: TRBV7-9
J: TRBJ2-7
D: -
CDR3: CASATITYEQYF
DNA: TGTGCCAGCGCGACAATCACCTACGAGCAGTACTTC

size: -
V: TRBV2
J: TRBJ2-1
D: -
CDR3: CASREGGPYNEQFF
DNA: TGTGCCAGCAGGGAGGGGGGACCATACAATGAGCAGTTCTTC

size: -
V: TRBV5-4
J: TRBJ2-7
D: -
CDR3: CASSSGKSIFYEQYF
DNA: TGTGCCAGCAGCTCCGGGAAAAGTATATTTTACGAGCAGTACTTC

size: -
V: TRBV6-5
J: TRBJ2-5
D: -
CDR3: CASTRGRGAETQYF
DNA: TGTGCCAGCACCCGGGGTAGAGGTGCGGAGACCCAGTACTTC

size: -
V: TRBV6-5
J: TRBJ2-7
D: TRBD2
CDR3: CASTTRRGEQYF
DNA: TGTGCCAGCACGACACGGCGGGGGGAGCAGTACTTC

size: -
V: TRBV18
J: TRBJ1-4
D: -
CDR3: CASSPQQGSDEKLFF
DNA: TGTGCCAGCTCACCACAACAGGGTTCTGATGAAAAACTGTTTTTT

size: -
V: TRBV19
J: TRBJ1-6
D: TRBD1
CDR3: CASSVLQGGGNNSPLHF
DNA: TGTGCCAGTAGTGTCTTACAAGGGGGCGGCAATAATTCACCCCTCCACTTT

size: -
V: TRBV4-1
J: TRBJ2-5
D: -
CDR3: CASSQEGAGGETQYF
DNA: TGCGCCAGCAGCCAAGAGGGGGCCGGCGGGGAGACCCAGTACTTC

size: -
V: TRBV6-1
J: TRBJ2-5
D: TRBD2
CDR3: CASSVSGSPLETQYF
DNA: TGTGCCAGCAGCGTCAGCGGGAGCCCCCTAGAGACCCAGTACTTC

size: -
V: TRBV7-8
J: TRBJ1-2
D: -
CDR3: CASSSSPVLIPGYTF
DNA: TGTGCCAGCAGCTCATCTCCAGTTCTGATCCCCGGCTACACCTTC

size: -
V: TRBV7-6
J: TRBJ2-5
D: TRBD2
CDR3: CASSLALPGLAGGQETQYF
DNA: TGTGCCAGCAGCTTAGCGCTTCCGGGACTAGCGGGGGGCCAAGAGACCCAGTACTTC

size: -
V: TRBV7-6
J: TRBJ1-1
D: -
CDR3: CASSAGQNTEAFF
DNA: TGTGCCAGCAGCGCGGGACAGAACACTGAAGCTTTCTTT

size: -
V: TRBV4-1
J: TRBJ2-7
D: TRBD2
CDR3: CASSQDFGQYLFGLAGEQYF
DNA: TGCGCCAGCAGCCAAGATTTTGGTCAATACCTTTTCGGACTAGCGGGCGAGCAGTACTTC

size: -
V: TRBV2
J: TRBJ1-5
D: -
CDR3: CASTEAYSNQPQHF
DNA: TGTGCCAGCACAGAGGCTTATAGCAATCAGCCCCAGCATTTT

size: -
V: TRBV9
J: TRBJ2-2
D: -
CDR3: CASSPLAGSGELFF
DNA: TGTGCCAGCAGCCCCCTAGCAGGATCCGGGGAGCTGTTTTTT

size: -
V: TRBV2
J: TRBJ1-1
D: -
CDR3: CASRGPKNSEAFF
DNA: TGTGCCAGCAGGGGACCTAAGAATTCTGAAGCTTTCTTT

size: -
V: TRBV10-2
J: TRBJ2-7
D: -
CDR3: CASSERAYEQYF
DNA: TGCGCCAGCAGTGAGAGGGCTTACGAGCAGTACTTC

size: -
V: TRBV5-6
J: TRBJ2-7
D: TRBD2
CDR3: CASSLVTSGTDEQYF
DNA: TGTGCCAGCAGCTTAGTAACTAGCGGGACGGACGAGCAGTACTTC

size: -
V: TRBV10-2
J: TRBJ2-7
D: TRBD1
CDR3: CASRLGQGPHEQYF
DNA: TGCGCCAGCCGGCTGGGACAGGGGCCCCACGAGCAGTACTTC